These T cell receptor beta chains were read from a single sample in a study of T-cell reconstitution after alpha-beta-depleted transplantation in children. A single record per CDR3 protein comes from TCRdb applying MiXCR to the PCR reads. The data contain just over 950,000 distinct CDR3 sequences, about 29% of them seen just once; the ten biggest clones take up roughly 28%. The sequencing used PBMCs, mostly from graft donor cells, collected 360 days after TCRalphabeta/CD19-depleted stem cell transplant. The receptors originated from a boy younger than two who had a stem cell transplant for SCID, so the T cells may come from the graft donor. CDR3s include the opening cysteine and the closing phenylalanine or tryptophan. The D gene is left open where the match is weak. Some rows mark clone size as missing; the rest say once, few, many or name a class of expanded clone.

V,size,D,J,DNA,CDR3
TRBV7-9,NA,TRBD1,TRBJ2-7,TGTGCCAGCAGCGAACGGACAGGACTCTACGAGCAGTACTTC,CASSERTGLYEQYF
TRBV5-1,NA,TRBD2,TRBJ2-7,TGCGCCAGCAACAGCGGGACCGTCGCATCCTACGAGCAGTACTTC,CASNSGTVASYEQYF
TRBV5-1,NA,NA,TRBJ2-3,TGCGCCAGCAAGACAGCTAGCACAGATACGCAGTATTTT,CASKTASTDTQYF
TRBV20-1,few,NA,TRBJ2-7,TGCAGTGCTATGATGGACAGACCCTACGAGCAGTACTTC,CSAMMDRPYEQYF
TRBV15,few,TRBD2,TRBJ2-7,TGTGCCACCAGCAGAGACGGACTAGCGGGTTCCTACGAGCAGTACTTC,CATSRDGLAGSYEQYF
TRBV9,many,NA,TRBJ2-1,TGTGCCAGCAGCGTAGCCTTGACCCCTGGGGACAATGAGCAGTTCTTC,CASSVALTPGDNEQFF
TRBV7-9,NA,TRBD1,TRBJ1-3,TGTGCCAGCAGCTCCACCGGGACAGGGGGCCGAGGAAACACCATATATTTT,CASSSTGTGGRGNTIYF
TRBV7-9,few,NA,TRBJ1-1,TGTGCCAGCAGCTTCGACGGACAGACGTTTTTGGCTTTCTTT,CASSFDGQTFLAFF
TRBV7-2,few,NA,TRBJ2-1,TGTGCCAGCAGCTTAATGTACGATGAGCAGTTCTTC,CASSLMYDEQFF
TRBV3-1,NA,NA,TRBJ1-2,TGTGCCAGCAGCCCGGTGCGGTCGGGGGGCTACACCTTC,CASSPVRSGGYTF
TRBV6-5,NA,NA,TRBJ2-3,TGTGCCAGCAGTTACACGCTAGGAGGGTACACAGATACGCAGTATTTT,CASSYTLGGYTDTQYF
TRBV9,NA,NA,TRBJ2-1,TGTGCCAGCAGCGTAGCCAGGGTAGGTAACAATGAGCAGTTCTTC,CASSVARVGNNEQFF
TRBV13,NA,NA,TRBJ1-3,TGTGCCAGCAGCGTCGGACACCTCTCTGGAAACACCATATATTTT,CASSVGHLSGNTIYF
TRBV2,NA,NA,TRBJ2-3,TGTGCCAGCGGTAGACTGACAGATACGCAGTATTTT,CASGRLTDTQYF
TRBV5-1,NA,TRBD2,TRBJ2-7,TGCGCCAGCAGCTTCGCGGGGGGATACTCCTACGAGCAGTACTTC,CASSFAGGYSYEQYF
TRBV4-1,many,NA,TRBJ2-2,TGCGCCAGCAGCAACCCTAAAGTTGGCCGGGAGCTGTTTTTT,CASSNPKVGRELFF
TRBV9,few,TRBD1,TRBJ1-1,TGTGCCAGCAGCGCGGGGACAGGGAGGAAAACTGAAGCTTTCTTT,CASSAGTGRKTEAFF
TRBV6-1,NA,NA,TRBJ1-1,TGTGCCAGCAGCCACCGAGGGACGAACACTGAAGCTTTCTTT,CASSHRGTNTEAFF
TRBV6-2/TRBV6-3,few,TRBD1,TRBJ2-3,TGTGCCAGCAGTTACCCGAACAGGGGGTATAGCACAGATACGCAGTATTTT,CASSYPNRGYSTDTQYF
TRBV9,few,TRBD2,TRBJ2-2,TGTGCCAGCAGCGCACCTCGGGACTACGAGAACACCGGGGAGCTGTTTTTT,CASSAPRDYENTGELFF
TRBV5-1,once,TRBD2,TRBJ2-1,TGCGCCAGCAGCGGGTTAGCGGGGGGCAGTGAGCAGTTCTTC,CASSGLAGGSEQFF
TRBV15,NA,TRBD2,TRBJ2-3,TGTGCCACCAGCAGAGATCGGGGACTAGCGACGACAGATACGCAGTATTTT,CATSRDRGLATTDTQYF
TRBV6-1,NA,TRBD2,TRBJ2-1,TGTGCCAGCAGTGAACTAGCGGGGGCCAAAAATGAGCAGTTCTTC,CASSELAGAKNEQFF
TRBV18,NA,NA,TRBJ1-2,TGTGCCAGCTCACCACTGAGGGAAGGCTACACCTTC,CASSPLREGYTF
TRBV10-2,few,NA,TRBJ1-6,TGCGCCAGCAGTGCGGCCAGTCAAGCAGATTCACCCCTCCATTTT,CASSAASQADSPLHF
TRBV12-3/TRBV12-4,few,NA,TRBJ1-1,TGTGCCAGCAACCACCTCAGGGTTGAGGCTTTCTTT,CASNHLRVEAFF
TRBV10-3,NA,NA,TRBJ2-3,TGTGCCATCAGTGCTCGCGGAGGGGCAGATACGCAGTATTTT,CAISARGGADTQYF
TRBV5-6,many,NA,TRBJ2-1,TGTGCCAGCAGCATCTCGTTGGACATACGAGCGAATGAGCAGTTCTTC,CASSISLDIRANEQFF
TRBV5-5,NA,TRBD1,TRBJ1-5,TGTGCCAGCAGCTTGAAATGGACAGGCACCCATAGCAATCAGCCCCAGCATTTT,CASSLKWTGTHSNQPQHF
TRBV9,NA,TRBD2,TRBJ2-3,TGTGCCAGCAGCCCTAGCGGGGGGGCATGGGCAGATACGCAGTATTTT,CASSPSGGAWADTQYF
TRBV7-2,NA,NA,TRBJ2-7,TGTGCCAGCAGCCACCCGGACCGGTGGGAGCAGTACTTC,CASSHPDRWEQYF
TRBV5-1,once,NA,TRBJ2-3,TGCGCCAGCAGCTTCGCCGCTCAGGGGCGGACAGATACGCAGTATTTT,CASSFAAQGRTDTQYF
TRBV12-3/TRBV12-4,NA,NA,TRBJ1-5,TGTGCCAGCACTCCTGACCTCATTCAGCCCCAGCATTTT,CASTPDLIQPQHF
TRBV20-1,NA,NA,TRBJ1-5,TGCAGTGCTAGAGTACACCTGAATCAGCCCCAGCATTTT,CSARVHLNQPQHF
TRBV4-1,NA,TRBD1,TRBJ2-7,TGCGCCAGCAGCCGATCCACGGGACAGGGCTACGAGCAGTACTTC,CASSRSTGQGYEQYF
TRBV4-3,NA,NA,TRBJ2-2,TGCGCCAGCAGCCCCATTGACACCGGGGAGCTGTTTTTT,CASSPIDTGELFF
TRBV7-3,few,TRBD2,TRBJ2-2,TGTGCCAGCAGTGGGGGGACTACGAACACCGGGGAGCTGTTTTTT,CASSGGTTNTGELFF
TRBV15,few,TRBD1,TRBJ2-3,TGTGCCACTAGCAGGCAAGGGACAGGGGAGGGAGATACGCAGTATTTT,CATSRQGTGEGDTQYF
TRBV12-3/TRBV12-4,few,NA,TRBJ2-3,TGTGCCAGCAGTCCACACGGGACTTCGCAGTATTTT,CASSPHGTSQYF
TRBV24-1,few,TRBD2,TRBJ2-5,TGTGCCACCGGGCAAGCTAGCGGCACAGTTGAGACCCAGTACTTC,CATGQASGTVETQYF
TRBV28,few,NA,TRBJ2-3,TGTGCCAGCAGTCCCCCGGTTAGCACAGATACGCAGTATTTT,CASSPPVSTDTQYF
TRBV11-1,few,NA,TRBJ2-7,TGTGCCAGCAGCCCATTAGGGGCAGAAAGGGGATTGTGGTACGAGCAGTACTTC,CASSPLGAERGLWYEQYF
TRBV3-1,once,NA,TRBJ2-7,TGTGCCAGCAGCCAAGGACGATTCTACGAGCAGTACTTC,CASSQGRFYEQYF
TRBV18,few,NA,TRBJ2-1,TGTGCCAGCAGCCCCGGGGATGAGCAGTTCTTC,CASSPGDEQFF
TRBV12-3/TRBV12-4,few,NA,TRBJ2-5,TGTGCCAGCAGCTTCGGACTTATCCAAGAGACCCAGTACTTC,CASSFGLIQETQYF
TRBV7-2,NA,TRBD1,TRBJ2-2,TGTGCCAGCAGCTTGCCCGGGACAGGGGCGGGAGGGGAGCTGTTTTTT,CASSLPGTGAGGELFF
TRBV20-1,NA,NA,TRBJ2-3,TGCAGTGCTAGTTCGCCCCGATGGGGGGCCATGACTAGCACAGATACGCAGTATTTT,CSASSPRWGAMTSTDTQYF
TRBV7-8,NA,TRBD2,TRBJ2-7,TGTGCCAGCAGCTCGACTAGCGGGCTAACCTACGAGCAGTACTTC,CASSSTSGLTYEQYF
TRBV20-1,NA,NA,TRBJ2-6,TGCAGTGCTAGAGAGGGGTCCCGGGCCAACGTCCTGACTTTC,CSAREGSRANVLTF
TRBV9,NA,TRBD1,TRBJ2-1,TGTGCCAGCAGCGTAGCGTCGGACAGGGGGAGGAGTCGACTCTACAATGAGCAGTTCTTC,CASSVASDRGRSRLYNEQFF
TRBV21-1,few,NA,TRBJ2-5,TGTGCCAGCAGCTTGGCCGGGACTAGCGGCGCAGAGACCCAGTACTTC,CASSLAGTSGAETQYF
TRBV9,few,NA,TRBJ2-7,TGTGCCAGCAGCGGGGGGGGCGACAGCGACGAGCAGTACTTC,CASSGGGDSDEQYF
TRBV6-2/TRBV6-3,few,TRBD1,TRBJ2-1,TGTGCCAGCAGCACCGGGACAGGGGTCTACAATGAGCAGTTCTTC,CASSTGTGVYNEQFF
TRBV4-1,NA,TRBD1,TRBJ2-7,TGCGCCAGCAGCCAAGAGGACAGGGGGATCTACGAGCAGTACTTC,CASSQEDRGIYEQYF
TRBV25-1,few,TRBD2,TRBJ2-1,TGTGCCAGCAGCGCAAGCGGGGGGGCGTTCAATGAGCAGTTCTTC,CASSASGGAFNEQFF
TRBV6-5,few,NA,TRBJ1-1,TGTGCCAGCAGTTACTCATGGCACACCGGGAACACTGAAGCTTTCTTT,CASSYSWHTGNTEAFF
TRBV5-1,NA,NA,TRBJ2-3,TGCGCCAGCAGCTCGACACTAGCCCTGGGAGATACGCAGTATTTT,CASSSTLALGDTQYF
TRBV7-6,many,NA,TRBJ2-7,TGTGCCAGCAGCTTAGTAGCAGTTTCCTACGAGCAGTACTTC,CASSLVAVSYEQYF
TRBV20-1,few,TRBD2,TRBJ2-1,TGCAGTGCCCAGCGGGGGGGATGGAATGAGCAGTTCTTC,CSAQRGGWNEQFF